The clone carrying this TCR beta chain was counted once. The data belong to a study of blood T cell repertoires in COVID-19. Background on the study: Spain, Italy and the United States supplied samples that represented acute and convalescent COVID-19. In each case, the material was cDNA or gDNA derived from T cells, B-cell-depleted T cells, or PBMCs.

Looked up from germline, CDR1 is SGHDT and CDR2 is YYEEEE. V lost 5 bases and J lost 8; bases outside the gene matches: 12. The CDR3 has 16 residues. In the original analysis: Quantification of nucleated cells was approximated via reference gene primer amplification. This table comes from immunoSEQ multiplex PCR, and its TCRdb copy is limited to in-frame clones, with some not included. V, J and clone size reflect that table, while D and trimming were determined from the DNA. The sample has roughly 200,000 clones, approximately 87% seen once; the top ten hold 0.7% to 0.9%. The chain joins TRBV5-6 to TRBJ2-1, with 11 bases aligning to TRBD2. Material for sequencing was peripheral blood. The sequence derives from a woman between 18 and 29 years old who had recovered from COVID-19. For the CDR3, the DNA is TGTGCCAGCAGGTCGGGACTAGCGGTAGCGTGGGATGAGCAGTTCTTC. Translated: CASRSGLAVAWDEQFF.